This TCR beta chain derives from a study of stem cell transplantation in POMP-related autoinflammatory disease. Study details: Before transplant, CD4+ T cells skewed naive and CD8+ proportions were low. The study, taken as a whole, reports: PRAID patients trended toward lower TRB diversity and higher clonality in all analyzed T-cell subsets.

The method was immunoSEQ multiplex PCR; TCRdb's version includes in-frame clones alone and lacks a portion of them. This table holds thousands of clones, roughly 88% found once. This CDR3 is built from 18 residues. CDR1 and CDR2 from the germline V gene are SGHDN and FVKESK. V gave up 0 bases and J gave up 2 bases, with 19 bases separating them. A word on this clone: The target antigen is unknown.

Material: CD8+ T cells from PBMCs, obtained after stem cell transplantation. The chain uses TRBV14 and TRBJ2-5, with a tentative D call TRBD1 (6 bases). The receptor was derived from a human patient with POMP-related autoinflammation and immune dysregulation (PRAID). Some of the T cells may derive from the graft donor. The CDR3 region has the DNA TGTGCCAGCAGCCAAGACTCGTTAGGACAGCAACCACAAGAGACCCAGTACTTC. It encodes CASSQDSLGQQPQETQYF.